This T cell receptor beta chain was sequenced during a study of monozygotic twins with inflammatory bowel disease. Looked up from germline, CDR1 is DFQATT and CDR2 is SNEGSKA (reference sequence). CDR3 length: 15 amino acids. From its re-call of the 5' RACE reads, TCRdb lists each CDR3 protein once, without DNA. This sample's clone table lists some 160,000 distinct CDR3 sequences. The source of this sequence is a human donor with ulcerative colitis or Crohn's disease, or a healthy co-twin of an affected twin (not recorded which). The chain recombines TRBV20-1 with TRBJ2-7; the D call of TRBD2 rests on TCRdb alone, since no DNA is present to check it. Input material: blood. The chain's CDR3 is CSAPLAGQSSYEQYF.